These 4 T cell receptor beta chains originate from one sample sequenced in a study of T cells expressing NK-cell markers. For each CDR3 protein, TCRdb gives one entry from its re-call of the 5' RACE reads, without DNA. The sample totals about 460,000 distinct CDR3 sequences; its top ten clones hold over 1.3%. Material for sequencing was blood T cells: a sorted CD56 or NKG2C T cell subset, CD4+ or CD8+ T cells, or bulk PBMC T cells (not recorded which). These receptors were obtained from a woman aged 45-65 years in good health.

The chain carries TRBV12-3 or TRBV12-4 and TRBJ2-7; TCRdb gives TRBD1 as the D gene, but with no DNA this cannot be confirmed. The CDR3 contains 15 residues. CDR3: CASSLGPGQIYEQYF.

The chain links TRBV2 to TRBJ2-3; TCRdb's D call, TRBD2, is unchecked because there is no DNA. CDR1 and CDR2 from the germline V gene are SNHLY and FYNNEI. The CDR3 totals 15 residues. The CDR3 spells CASSTGTSGSDTQYF. Based on the CDR3 plus reference TRBV2 and TRBJ2-3, the full variable domain is EPEVTQTPSHQVTQMGQEVILRCVPISNHLYFYWYRQILGQKVEFLVSFYNNEISEKSEIFDDQFSVERPDGSNFTLKIRSTKLEDSAMYFCASSTGTSGSDTQYFGPGTRLTVL.

The chain has TRBV29-1 and TRBJ1-3; the D call of TRBD1 rests on TCRdb alone, since no DNA is present to check it. The CDR3 spans 18 residues. Germline V lookup: CDR1 SQVTM, CDR2 ANQGSEA. CDR3 residues: CSVGGALEDRASGNTIYF. The complete variable domain, with remaining parts taken from reference TRBV29-1 and TRBJ1-3, reads SAVISQKPSRDICQRGTSLTIQCQVDSQVTMMFWYRQQPGQSLTLIATANQGSEATYESGFVIDKFPISRPNLTFSTLTVSNMSPEDSSIYLCSVGGALEDRASGNTIYFGEGSWLTVV.

The chain links TRBV15 to TRBJ1-2; the D call of TRBD1 rests on TCRdb alone, since no DNA is present to check it. Germline V gene sequence: CDR1 LNHNV, CDR2 YYDKDF (reference sequence). This CDR3 spans 15 amino acids. CDR3: CATSREGQGVYGYTF.